The TCR beta chain described here comes from a study of OX40 agonist ivuxolimab in advanced cancers. Study at large: An agonistic human IgG2 monoclonal antibody against OX40 (CD134) was given.

A note on this clone: The antigen remains undetermined.

Whole-study results and caveats: Some of the nonresponding patients also showed low levels of normalized T-cell clonal expansion.

Some clones are missing from TCRdb's copy, which holds only in-frame ones; the method was immunoSEQ multiplex PCR. The sample shows tens of thousands of clones, roughly nine tenths of them seen only once. This CDR3 has 15 residues. V was clipped by 3 bases and J by 8 bases, with 19 bases between them. Germline V gene lookup returns CDR1 MNHEY and CDR2 SMNVEV (reference sequence). The sequence was collected from an adult with an advanced solid tumor such as melanoma, head and neck, liver or kidney cancer. The V and J genes are TRBV27 and TRBJ1-2, with a weak D call TRBD1 (5 bases). This specimen was CD4+ or CD8+ T cells sorted from blood, taken in a trial of the OX40 agonist ivuxolimab. CDR3 DNA: TGTGCCAGCAGTTTTTTCGGTTCCGGGGCCGGGGGCTACACCTTC. Protein sequence: CASSFFGSGAGGYTF.